This TCR beta chain derives from a study of T cells after yellow fever vaccination. Template switching with 5'RACE generated the TCR cDNA and added a universal primer site and UMIs. TCRdb reprocessed the 5' RACE reads via MiXCR and lists one record per CDR3 protein. The sample lists about 68,000 distinct CDR3 sequences; approximately 7% were seen once. This clonotype was recorded many times. Its matching antigen is unknown. CDR1 is DFQATT and CDR2 is SNEGSKA in the germline V gene (reference sequence). The CDR3 is made up of 14 amino acids. The ends were cut back, 6 bases at V and 2 bases at J, with 17 bases in the middle. Study results and limitations: Subsequent booster samples again held most clones from primary vaccination (less than 98% CD4, roughly 90% CD8).

The sequence derives from a man between 18 and 29 years old who received the YFV17D yellow fever vaccine. The V gene is TRBV20-1, the J gene TRBJ2-7, with D possibly matching TRBD2 (5 bases). This specimen consisted of CD8+ T cells sorted from PBMCs, obtained approximately 47 days after the first yellow fever vaccination. This CDR3 is CSARPRGRPYEQYF. The CDR3 region has the DNA TGCAGTGCCCGCCCCCGGGGTCGACCCTACGAGCAGTACTTC.